Following are 16 T cell receptor beta chains from one sample sequenced in a study of response to subunit inactivated influenza vaccine. TCRdb itself ran the RT-PCR reads through MiXCR, one entry per CDR3 protein. The data hold under 200,000 distinct CDR3 sequences, with around 10% observed a single time. Source: CD8+ T cells sorted from PBMCs, taken roughly 24 months after vaccination. The receptors here all came from a man between 45 and 75 years old who received an inactivated influenza vaccine.

Remarks on this clonotype: At one end the junction does not follow the germline gene, possibly because of a read error. The V call is TRBV6-2 or TRBV6-3, the J call TRBJ2-1; the D gene is possibly TRBD2 (5 bases). Germline values: CDR1 MNHEY, CDR2 SVGEGT. The CDR3 runs to 12 residues. The CDR3 sequence: CASSNSSRPEFF. In DNA form, the CDR3 reads TGTGCCAGCAGTAACTCTAGCCGGCCCGAGTTCTTC.

The V gene is TRBV28, the J gene TRBJ2-7; D perhaps matches TRBD1 (6 bases). Between the trimmed V and J ends, which lost 6 bases and 0 bases, there was a span of 12 bases. Per germline, CDR1 MDHEN and CDR2 SYDVKM. The CDR3 runs 14 residues. CDR3: CASRFAGDSYEQYF. DNA of the CDR3: TGTGCCAGCAGGTTTGCAGGGGACTCCTACGAGCAGTACTTC.

This chain joins TRBV29-1 and TRBJ2-1; TRBD1 might be the D (6 bases). Germline CDR1 and CDR2: SQVTM and ANQGSEA. CDR3 length: 12 residues. Trimming left V 3 bases short and J 8 bases short, with 11 bases between. The CDR3 region is CSVDQGSDEQFF. CDR3 bases: TGCAGCGTTGACCAGGGGAGCGATGAGCAGTTCTTC.

This chain uses TRBV12-3 or TRBV12-4 with TRBJ2-4, with 11 bases identical to TRBD2. J gave up 1 base and V 2 bases, and 7 bases lay outside the gene matches. The CDR3 is 18 amino acids. The CDR3 loop is CASSLQRLAGMAKNIQYF. CDR3 nucleotides: TGTGCCAGCAGTTTACAGAGACTAGCGGGGATGGCCAAAAACATTCAGTACTTC.

This clonotype showed up many times. The gene calls are TRBV12-3 or TRBV12-4 and TRBJ2-7; 14 bases line up with TRBD2. V shed 4 bases and J 2 bases; nucleotides not matched to a gene: 10. The CDR3 is 18 amino acids. CDR3 in DNA: TGTGCCAGCAGTTGGGGACTAGCGGGAGTACGGAGAACCTACGAGCAGTACTTC. Its protein product is CASSWGLAGVRRTYEQYF.

This clonotype was detected many times. V and J are TRBV10-1 and TRBJ2-3; tentative D call: TRBD1 (6 bases). The ends were cut back, 2 bases at V and 6 bases at J, with 12 bases in the middle. CDR3 size: 14 residues. Germline V gene lookup returns CDR1 WNHNN and CDR2 SYGVQD (reference sequence). DNA for the CDR3: TGCGCCAGCAGTGAGATACAGGGCATTGATACGCAGTATTTT. Its protein is CASSEIQGIDTQYF.

This clonotype was seen repeatedly, ten times or more. V usage is TRBV6-1 and J usage is TRBJ2-2; TRBD1 matches at 9 bases. CDR1 and CDR2 (germline): MNHNS, SASEGT. This CDR3 is 14 amino acids long. J lost 7 bases, V lost 11 bases, and 11 bases had no gene match. The CDR3 nucleotides read TGTGCCGCCGGAACAGGGGGCGAGGTCGGGGAGCTGTTTTTT. The encoded protein is CAAGTGGEVGELFF.

This clonotype showed up just a few times. The V and J genes are TRBV25-1 and TRBJ1-4; perhaps TRBD1 as D (6 bases). Looked up from germline, CDR1 is MGHDK and CDR2 is SYGVNS. With 6 bases removed from V and 7 bases from J, the gap between germline ends came to 18 bases. The CDR3 length is 15 residues. CDR3: CASSDRGTPPEKLFF. The CDR3 DNA sequence: TGTGCCAGCAGCGATAGGGGGACCCCCCCTGAAAAACTGTTTTTT.

This sequence joins TRBV2 and TRBJ2-5; the D gene is possibly TRBD2 (5 bases). V was shortened by 7 bases and J by 3 bases, with 9 bases between the two germline ends. Per germline, CDR1 SNHLY and CDR2 FYNNEI. The CDR3 is 12 residues long. CDR3 DNA: TGTGCCAGCACAACGCGGGAAGAGACCCAGTACTTC. Its protein is CASTTREETQYF.

This chain joins TRBV20-1 and TRBJ2-7, with 7 positions matching TRBD2. Per the germline V gene, CDR1 is DFQATT and CDR2 is SNEGSKA (reference sequence). The CDR3 is 13 residues long. CDR3 sequence: CRLQKRGSYEQYF. The CDR3 bases are TGCAGGCTACAAAAGCGGGGCTCCTACGAGCAGTACTTC.

The rearrangement joins TRBV9 to TRBJ2-1; possible D gene TRBD2, 6 bases. Germline CDR1 and CDR2: SGDLS and YYNGEE. The length of the CDR3 is 16 residues. V was pared by 3 bases and J by 6 bases, with 19 bases between. The CDR3 region has the DNA TGTGCCAGCAGCGCCGACCTGGGACTCCCCGGCAATGAGCAGTTCTTC. It encodes CASSADLGLPGNEQFF.

The rearrangement joins TRBV6-5 to TRBJ2-7, with a weak D call TRBD2 (5 bases). This CDR3 is 16 amino acids long. The germline V gene encodes CDR1 MNHEY and CDR2 SVGAGI. Trimming removed 0 bases from V and 5 bases from J, with 17 bases in between. CDR3 bases: TGTGCCAGCAGTTACTCTGTCGTGGAGGACCCCCACGAGCAGTACTTC. Translated: CASSYSVVEDPHEQYF.

This clonotype showed up many times. V and J are TRBV10-3 and TRBJ2-7, with 9 bases lining up with TRBD1. Germline lookup yields CDR1 ENHRY and CDR2 SYGVKD. V shed 6 bases, J shed 2 bases, and the junction held 5 bases outside the gene matches. The CDR3 runs 14 residues. DNA for the CDR3: TGTGCCATCAGGGAAGGGACAGGGCCCTACGAGCAGTACTTC. This codes for CAIREGTGPYEQYF.

In its sample, this clonotype was seen a few times. The gene calls are TRBV28 and TRBJ2-4, with D possibly matching TRBD1 (5 bases). This CDR3 comprises 14 residues. Trimming shortened V by 10 bases and J by 0 bases, and 13 bases separated the two germline ends. The germline CDR1 and CDR2 sequences are MDHEN and SYDVKM. The CDR3 nucleotides read TGTGCCACAGGGCTAGACCTAGCCAAAAACATTCAGTACTTC. It translates to CATGLDLAKNIQYF.

The genes are TRBV4-2 and TRBJ2-1, with 8 bases lining up with TRBD2. CDR1 LGHNA and CDR2 YNFKEQ come from the germline V gene. With V trimmed by 4 bases and J by 4 bases, 12 bases remained unmatched. The CDR3 is 17 amino acids. The CDR3 is CASSPGAGGRIYNEQFF. The DNA for the CDR3 is TGTGCCAGCAGCCCTGGGGCGGGAGGCCGAATATACAATGAGCAGTTCTTC.

The genes are TRBV23-1 and TRBJ2-7; the match to TRBD2 covers 7 bases. TRBV23-1 is classed as an ORF, of uncertain function. The CDR3 covers 16 residues. The V and J ends lost 0 bases and 0 bases, in that order; junction bases with no gene match: 5. CDR3 nucleotide sequence: TGCGCCAGCAGTCAATCTCAGCGCGGGAGCTCCTACGAGCAGTACTTC. Protein sequence: CASSQSQRGSSYEQYF.